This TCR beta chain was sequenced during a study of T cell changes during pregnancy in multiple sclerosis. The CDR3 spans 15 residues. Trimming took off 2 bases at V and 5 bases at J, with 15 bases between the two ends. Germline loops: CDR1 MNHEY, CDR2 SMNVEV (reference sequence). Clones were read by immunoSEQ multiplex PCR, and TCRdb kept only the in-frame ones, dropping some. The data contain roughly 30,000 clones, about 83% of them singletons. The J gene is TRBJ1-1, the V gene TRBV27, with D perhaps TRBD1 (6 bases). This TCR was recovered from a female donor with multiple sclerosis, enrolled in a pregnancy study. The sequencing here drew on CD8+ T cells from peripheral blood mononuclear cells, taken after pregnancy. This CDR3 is CASSLSAGVRTEAFF. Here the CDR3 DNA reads TGTGCCAGCAGTTTAAGTGCAGGGGTTAGAACTGAAGCTTTCTTT.